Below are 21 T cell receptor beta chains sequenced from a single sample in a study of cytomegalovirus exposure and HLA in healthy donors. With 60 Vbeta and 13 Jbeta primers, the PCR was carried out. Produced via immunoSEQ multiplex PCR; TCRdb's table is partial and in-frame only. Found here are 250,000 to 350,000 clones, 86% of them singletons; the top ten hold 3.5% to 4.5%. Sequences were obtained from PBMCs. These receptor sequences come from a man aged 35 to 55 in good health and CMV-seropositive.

CDR3 region: CASSVADTGGSYEQYF. CDR3 nucleotides: TGTGCCAGCAGCGTGGCAGACACGGGAGGATCCTACGAGCAGTACTTC. The genes are TRBV9 and TRBJ2-7; 7 nucleotides align to TRBD2. Germline CDR1 and CDR2: SGDLS and YYNGEE. The CDR3 is 16 residues long. V was pared by 2 bases and J by 1 base, with 9 bases of the junction left unmatched.

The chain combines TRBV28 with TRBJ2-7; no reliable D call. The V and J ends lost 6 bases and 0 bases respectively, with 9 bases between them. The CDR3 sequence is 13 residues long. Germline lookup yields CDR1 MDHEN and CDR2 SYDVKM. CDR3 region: CASRDGPSYEQYF. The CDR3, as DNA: TGTGCCAGCAGGGATGGGCCCTCCTACGAGCAGTACTTC.

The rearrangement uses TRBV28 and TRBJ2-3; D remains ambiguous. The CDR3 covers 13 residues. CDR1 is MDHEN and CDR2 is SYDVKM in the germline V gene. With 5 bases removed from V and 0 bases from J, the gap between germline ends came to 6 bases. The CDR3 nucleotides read TGTGCCAGCAGTCCCGGGAGCACAGATACGCAGTATTTT. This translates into CASSPGSTDTQYF.

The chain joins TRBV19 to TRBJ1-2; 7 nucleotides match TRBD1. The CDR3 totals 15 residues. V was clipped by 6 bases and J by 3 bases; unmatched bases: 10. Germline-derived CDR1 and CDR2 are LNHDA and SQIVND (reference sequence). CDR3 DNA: TGTGCCAGTAGCGATTCGACAGGGCTCTACTATGGCTACACCTTC. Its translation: CASSDSTGLYYGYTF.

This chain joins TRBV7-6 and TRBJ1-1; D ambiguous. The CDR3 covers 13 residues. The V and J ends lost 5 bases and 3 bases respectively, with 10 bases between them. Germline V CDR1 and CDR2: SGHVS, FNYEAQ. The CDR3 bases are TGTGCCAGCAGCCCCACCGGGGACACTGAAGCTTTCTTT. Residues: CASSPTGDTEAFF.

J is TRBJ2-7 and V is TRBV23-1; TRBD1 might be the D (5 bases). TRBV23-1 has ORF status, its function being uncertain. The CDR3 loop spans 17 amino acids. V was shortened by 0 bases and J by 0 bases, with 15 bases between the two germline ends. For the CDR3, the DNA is TGCGCCAGCAGTCAATCGAAAGGTAATGACAGCTCCTACGAGCAGTACTTC. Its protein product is CASSQSKGNDSSYEQYF.

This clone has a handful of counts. CDR3 residues: CASSPLRGGYTEAFF. The CDR3 DNA reads TGTGCCAGCTCACCCCTTCGCGGGGGCTACACTGAAGCTTTCTTT. The V and J genes are TRBV18 and TRBJ1-1, with D tentatively TRBD1 (6 bases). CDR1 is KGHSH, CDR2 LQKENI, per germline. The CDR3 has 15 residues. Trimming took 3 bases from V and 3 from J, leaving 14 bases between them. Full variable domain (remainder filled in from reference TRBV18 and TRBJ1-1): NAGVMQNPRHLVRRRGQEARLRCSPMKGHSHVYWYRQLPEEGLKFMVYLQKENIIDESGMPKERFSAEFPKEGPSILRIQQVVRGDSAAYFCASSPLRGGYTEAFFGQGTRLTVV.

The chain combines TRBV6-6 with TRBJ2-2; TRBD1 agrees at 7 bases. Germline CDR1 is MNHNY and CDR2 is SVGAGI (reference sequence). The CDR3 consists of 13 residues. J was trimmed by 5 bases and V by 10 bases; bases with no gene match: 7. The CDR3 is CATPTGSTGELFF. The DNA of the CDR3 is TGTGCCACCCCGACAGGGTCAACCGGGGAGCTGTTTTTT.

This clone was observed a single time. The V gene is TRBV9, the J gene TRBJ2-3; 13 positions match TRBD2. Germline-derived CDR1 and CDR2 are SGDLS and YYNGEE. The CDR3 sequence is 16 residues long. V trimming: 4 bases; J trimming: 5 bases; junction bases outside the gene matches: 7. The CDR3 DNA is TGTGCCAGCAGCCCCCGGACTAGCGGGAGTGGAGATACGCAGTATTTT. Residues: CASSPRTSGSGDTQYF.

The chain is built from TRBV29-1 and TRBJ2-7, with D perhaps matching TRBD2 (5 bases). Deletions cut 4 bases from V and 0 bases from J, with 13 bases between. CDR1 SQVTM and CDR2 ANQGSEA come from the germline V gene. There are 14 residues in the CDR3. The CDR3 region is CSVVGVSGSYEQYF. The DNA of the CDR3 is TGCAGCGTTGTCGGGGTAAGCGGCTCCTACGAGCAGTACTTC.

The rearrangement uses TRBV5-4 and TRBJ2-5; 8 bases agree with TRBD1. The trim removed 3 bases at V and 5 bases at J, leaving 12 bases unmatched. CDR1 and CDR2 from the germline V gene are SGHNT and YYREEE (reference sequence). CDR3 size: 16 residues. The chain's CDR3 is CASSSITGGLTETQYF. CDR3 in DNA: TGTGCCAGCAGCTCGATTACAGGGGGATTAACGGAGACCCAGTACTTC.

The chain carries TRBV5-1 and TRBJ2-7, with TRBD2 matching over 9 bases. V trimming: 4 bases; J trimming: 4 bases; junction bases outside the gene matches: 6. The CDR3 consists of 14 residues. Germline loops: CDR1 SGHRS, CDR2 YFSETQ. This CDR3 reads CASSEGLAPYEQYF. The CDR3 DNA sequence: TGCGCCAGCAGCGAAGGACTAGCGCCGTACGAGCAGTACTTC.

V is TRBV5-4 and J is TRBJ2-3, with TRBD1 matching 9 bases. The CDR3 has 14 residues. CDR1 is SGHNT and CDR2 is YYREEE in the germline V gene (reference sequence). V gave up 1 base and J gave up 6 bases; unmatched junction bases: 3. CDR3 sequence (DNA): TGTGCCAGCAGCTTGAAAGGACAGGGGGATACGCAGTATTTT. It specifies CASSLKGQGDTQYF.

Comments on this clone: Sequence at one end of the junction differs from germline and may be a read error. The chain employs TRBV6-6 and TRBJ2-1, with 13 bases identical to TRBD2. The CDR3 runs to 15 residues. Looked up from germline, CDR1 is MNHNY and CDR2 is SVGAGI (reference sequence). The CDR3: CAGRPGTSGIGEQFF. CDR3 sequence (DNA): TGTGCCGGCAGGCCCGGGACTAGCGGGATAGGGGAGCAGTTCTTC.

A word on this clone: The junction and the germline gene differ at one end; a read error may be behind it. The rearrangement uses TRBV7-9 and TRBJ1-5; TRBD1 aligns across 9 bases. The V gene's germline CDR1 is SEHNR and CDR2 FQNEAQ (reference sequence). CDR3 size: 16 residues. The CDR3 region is CSSSLTGTGYYEPQHF. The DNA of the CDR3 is TGTTCCAGCAGCTTAACCGGGACAGGGTATTATGAGCCCCAGCATTTT.

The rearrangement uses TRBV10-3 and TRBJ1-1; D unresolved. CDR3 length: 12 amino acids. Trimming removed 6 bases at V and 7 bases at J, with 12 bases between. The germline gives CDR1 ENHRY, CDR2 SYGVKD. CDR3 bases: TGTGCCATCAGGGGGAGGGAGGTTGAAGCTTTCTTT. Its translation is CAIRGREVEAFF.

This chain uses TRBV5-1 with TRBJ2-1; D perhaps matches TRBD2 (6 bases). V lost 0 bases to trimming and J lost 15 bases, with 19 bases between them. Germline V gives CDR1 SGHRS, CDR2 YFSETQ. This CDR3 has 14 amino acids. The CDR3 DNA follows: TGCGCCAGCAGCTTGGGAATTGAGGAGGGAGGAGGGTTCTTC. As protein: CASSLGIEEGGGFF.

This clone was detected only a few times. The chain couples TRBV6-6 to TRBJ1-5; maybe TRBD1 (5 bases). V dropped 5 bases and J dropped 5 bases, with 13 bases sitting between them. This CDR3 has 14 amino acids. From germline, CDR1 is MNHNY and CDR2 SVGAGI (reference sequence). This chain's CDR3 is CASSTTQGDQPQHF. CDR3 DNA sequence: TGTGCCAGCAGTACTACCCAGGGTGATCAGCCCCAGCATTTT.

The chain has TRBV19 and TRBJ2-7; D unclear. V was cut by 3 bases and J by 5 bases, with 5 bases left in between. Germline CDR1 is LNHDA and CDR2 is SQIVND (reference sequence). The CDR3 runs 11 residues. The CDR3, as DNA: TGTGCCAGTAGTATGTCAAACGAGCAGTACTTC. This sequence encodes CASSMSNEQYF.

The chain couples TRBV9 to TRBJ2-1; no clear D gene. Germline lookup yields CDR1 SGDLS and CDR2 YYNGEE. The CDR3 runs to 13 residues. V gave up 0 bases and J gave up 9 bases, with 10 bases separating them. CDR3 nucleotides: TGTGCCAGCAGCGTAGCTACGAACTTTGAGCAGTTCTTC. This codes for CASSVATNFEQFF.

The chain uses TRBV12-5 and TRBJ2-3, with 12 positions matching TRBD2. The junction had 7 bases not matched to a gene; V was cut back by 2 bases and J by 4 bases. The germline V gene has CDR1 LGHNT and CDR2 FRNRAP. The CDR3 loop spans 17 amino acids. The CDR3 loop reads CASGLTATSGSPDTQYF. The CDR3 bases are TGTGCTAGTGGTTTGACAGCGACTAGCGGGAGCCCAGATACGCAGTATTTT. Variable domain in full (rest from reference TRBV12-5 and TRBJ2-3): DARVTQTPRHKVTEMGQEVTMRCQPILGHNTVFWYRQTMMQGLELLAYFRNRAPLDDSGMPKDRFSAEMPDATLATLKIQPSEPRDSAVYFCASGLTATSGSPDTQYFGPGTRLTVL.